One and the same sample provided the 27 T cell receptor beta chains below, sequenced in a study of regulatory T cells in long-lasting Graves disease. According to the study, TCR beta libraries were built with iRepertoire HTBI primers and CDR3-region Arm-PCR. TCRdb redid the calling of the multiplex PCR reads with MiXCR, one entry per CDR3 protein. Of 350,000 to 450,000 distinct CDR3 sequences listed, 16% are singletons. As to time point: newly diagnosed GD, antithyroid drugs for less than 3 months. After RNA was extracted from PBMCs, the TCR library was made from it. These data were also filed under a second study, of T cells in Graves' hyperthyroidism and ophthalmopathy.

The sequencing used peripheral blood mononuclear cells (PBMCs), collected at new diagnosis, from a patient treated with antithyroid drugs. These receptors all come from a man aged 35 to 55 with Graves disease.

This clonotype was found once. This chain uses TRBV4-3 with TRBJ2-6; maybe TRBD1 (5 bases). The CDR3 is made up of 20 amino acids. CDR1 is LGHNA, CDR2 YSLEER, per germline. Deletions cut 1 base from V and 6 bases from J, with 25 bases between. The CDR3 loop is CASSQVPPLTVRPLANVLTF. CDR3 DNA sequence: TGCGCCAGCAGCCAAGTACCCCCCTTGACAGTCAGGCCACTGGCCAACGTCCTGACTTTC.

The CDR3 region has the DNA TGTGCCAGCAGTGAAGGTGCGGGACGGGGAACGGGACTCGGTTACAATGAGCAGTTCTTC. Amino acid sequence: CASSEGAGRGTGLGYNEQFF. V and J are TRBV25-1 and TRBJ2-1; tentatively, D is TRBD2 (6 bases). V lost 2 bases, J lost 4 bases, and 27 bases lay in between. Germline CDR1 reads MGHDK; CDR2 reads SYGVNS. CDR3 size: 20 residues.

This clonotype occurred many times. The chain's CDR3 is CASGPVPYNEQFF. As DNA, the CDR3 is TGTGCATCCGGGCCCGTACCCTACAATGAGCAGTTCTTC. J is TRBJ2-1 and V is TRBV11-2; D gene unclear. The CDR3 loop spans 13 amino acids. Germline values: CDR1 SGHAT, CDR2 FQNNGV.

This clonotype was detected only once. A much larger clone lies a single base off, so this may be a read error. The chain joins TRBV5-1 to TRBJ2-5, with D perhaps matching TRBD1 or TRBD2 (5 bases each). The CDR3 is 14 amino acids. CDR1 SGHRS and CDR2 YFSETQ come from the germline V gene. With 4 bases removed from V and 11 bases from J, the gap between germline ends came to 21 bases. CDR3 protein: CASSGNRDANEQYF. DNA of the CDR3: TGCGCCAGCAGCGGCAACCGGGACGCCAATGAGCAGTACTTC.

The genes are TRBV7-9 and TRBJ2-7; 9 bases are a match to TRBD1. The ends lost 0 bases at V and 1 base at J; junction bases unmatched: 13. Per the germline V gene, CDR1 is SEHNR and CDR2 is FQNEAQ (reference sequence). The CDR3 is 19 residues long. The CDR3 DNA reads as TGTGCCAGCAGCTTAGCTACCCTTGGGACAGGGAAAAAATCCTACGAGCAGTACTTC. Amino acid sequence: CASSLATLGTGKKSYEQYF.

This clonotype was recorded a few times. It may be a read error: a sequence one base away is much more abundant. The chain joins TRBV11-3 to TRBJ2-4; TRBD1 might be the D (5 bases). The V and J ends lost 4 bases and 0 bases respectively, with 16 bases between them. Germline CDR1 and CDR2: SGHNT and YENEEA. This CDR3 spans 17 amino acids. The CDR3, as DNA: TGTGCCAGCAGCTACGGACAAATTCCGGTAGCCAAAAACATTCAGTACTTC. This sequence encodes CASSYGQIPVAKNIQYF.

This clonotype was observed at least ten times. CDR3: CASSERAAQETQYF. Here the CDR3 DNA reads TGTGCCAGCAGCGAGAGGGCGGCCCAAGAGACCCAGTACTTC. The genes are TRBV2 and TRBJ2-5; possibly TRBD2 for D (5 bases). Germline V lookup: CDR1 SNHLY, CDR2 FYNNEI. The CDR3 loop spans 14 amino acids. The V end was cut by 6 bases, the J end by 1 base, with 12 bases between. The variable domain in full, with the rest retrieved from reference TRBV2 and TRBJ2-5, is EPEVTQTPSHQVTQMGQEVILRCVPISNHLYFYWYRQILGQKVEFLVSFYNNEISEKSEIFDDQFSVERPDGSNFTLKIRSTKLEDSAMYFCASSERAAQETQYFGPGTRLLVL.

A few counts support this clonotype. This sequence may be a read error, since a much larger clone differs from it by one base. The chain links TRBV5-5 to TRBJ2-3; 7 bases line up with TRBD2. CDR3 length: 15 residues. Germline loops: CDR1 SGHKS, CDR2 YYEKEE (reference sequence). The CDR3 loop reads CAGSLLAGVGDTQYF. In nucleotides, the CDR3 is TGTGCCGGCAGCTTGTTGGCGGGGGTGGGAGATACGCAGTATTTT.

V gene TRBV12-3 or TRBV12-4 combines with J gene TRBJ2-5; no clear D gene. This CDR3 has 14 amino acids. The V end lost 3 bases, the J end lost 0 bases, and 8 bases lay between the germline ends. The CDR3 bases are TGTGCCAGCAGTTTTTCAGCGTACCAAGAGACCCAGTACTTC. This sequence encodes CASSFSAYQETQYF.

This clonotype was picked up many times. The rearrangement uses TRBV11-2 and TRBJ2-5; a weak D match, TRBD2 (5 bases). The length of the CDR3 is 15 residues. Germline CDR1 reads SGHAT; CDR2 reads FQNNGV. Trimming stripped 1 base from V and 2 bases from J, with 11 bases between. The DNA for the CDR3 is TGTGCCAGCAGCTTAGTTTCGGGAAAGCAAGAGACCCAGTACTTC. Translating gives CASSLVSGKQETQYF.

This clonotype occurred a few times. This chain uses TRBV9 with TRBJ2-2; TRBD2 matches at 7 bases. CDR1 is SGDLS and CDR2 is YYNGEE in the germline V gene. The J segment lost 3 bases and the V segment lost 0 bases, leaving 5 bases of the junction unmatched. The CDR3 length is 16 residues. The CDR3 sequence is CASSVGWGGDTGELFF. CDR3 nucleotides: TGTGCCAGCAGCGTAGGTTGGGGAGGGGACACCGGGGAGCTGTTTTTT.

The CDR3 DNA reads as TGTGCCAGCAGCTCCACCGGGACAGGATTTTACGAGCAGTACTTC. This gives the protein CASSSTGTGFYEQYF. The rearrangement joins TRBV7-2 to TRBJ2-7; 8 bases are shared with TRBD1. Germline assignment: CDR1 SGHTA and CDR2 FQGNSA. The CDR3 has 15 residues. With V trimmed by 4 bases and J by 4 bases, 9 bases remained unmatched.

This clonotype was seen ten or more times. This chain uses TRBV28 with TRBJ2-2, with TRBD1 as a possible D gene (5 bases). Germline CDR1 and CDR2: MDHEN and SYDVKM. Trimming shortened V by 3 bases and J by 5 bases, and 13 bases separated the two germline ends. The CDR3 sequence is 15 residues long. The CDR3 reads CASSLPGARTGELFF. CDR3 coding DNA: TGTGCCAGCAGTTTGCCTGGGGCGCGAACCGGGGAGCTGTTTTTT.

In this sample, this clonotype turned up many times. V usage is TRBV28 and J usage is TRBJ2-7; the D is unclear. CDR3 length equals 15 residues. Looked up from germline, CDR1 is MDHEN and CDR2 is SYDVKM. Trimming cost V 2 bases and J 4 bases, with 15 bases left between them. The chain's CDR3 is CASSLNTLGPYEQYF. Written as DNA, the CDR3 is TGTGCCAGCAGTTTAAATACCCTCGGGCCTTACGAGCAGTACTTC. Combining the CDR3 with reference TRBV28 and TRBJ2-7 gives the whole variable domain DVKVTQSSRYLVKRTGEKVFLECVQDMDHENMFWYRQDPGLGLRLIYFSYDVKMKEKGDIPEGYSVSREKKERFSLILESASTNQTSMYLCASSLNTLGPYEQYFGPGTRLTVT.

This clonotype appeared a few times. The gene calls are TRBV19 and TRBJ2-6; 10 bases map to TRBD1. This CDR3 spans 19 amino acids. V was clipped by 0 bases and J by 2 bases; unmatched bases: 7. From germline, CDR1 is LNHDA and CDR2 SQIVND (reference sequence). The CDR3: CASSIDDRGPRPGANVLTF. CDR3 nucleotide sequence: TGTGCCAGTAGTATAGATGACAGGGGGCCCAGGCCTGGGGCCAACGTCCTGACTTTC. Combining the CDR3 with reference TRBV19 and TRBJ2-6 gives the whole variable domain DGGITQSPKYLFRKEGQNVTLSCEQNLNHDAMYWYRQDPGQGLRLIYYSQIVNDFQKGDIAEGYSVSREKKESFPLTVTSAQKNPTAFYLCASSIDDRGPRPGANVLTFGAGSRLTVL.

J is TRBJ2-7 and V is TRBV30; D gene unclear. The germline CDR1 and CDR2 sequences are GTSNPN and SVGIG (reference sequence). There are 15 residues in the CDR3. V was clipped by 1 base and J by 3 bases, with 16 bases between them. The CDR3 loop reads CAWSAQSTTGYEQYF. CDR3 coding DNA: TGTGCCTGGAGTGCTCAATCTACTACCGGCTACGAGCAGTACTTC.

The chain uses TRBV4-2 and TRBJ2-5, with 7 bases that match TRBD2. J lost 3 bases, V lost 4 bases, and 11 bases had no gene match. The germline gives CDR1 LGHNA, CDR2 YNFKEQ. The CDR3 extends over 16 amino acids. The CDR3 loop reads CASSRGGGVSEETQYF. CDR3 DNA: TGTGCCAGCAGCCGGGGGGGGGGGGTATCTGAAGAGACCCAGTACTTC.

This clonotype was seen a handful of times. The rearrangement links TRBV6-2 or TRBV6-3 to TRBJ2-2, with D hard to call. CDR1 and CDR2 from the germline V gene are MNHEY and SVGEGT. Trimming removed 6 bases from V and 4 bases from J, with 12 bases in between. The CDR3 extends over 14 amino acids. The CDR3: CASRERIITGELFF. The CDR3 bases are TGTGCCAGCAGGGAGCGTATCATCACCGGGGAGCTGTTTTTT.

This clonotype was seen repeatedly, ten times or more. The V gene is TRBV5-6, the J gene TRBJ1-3, with D uncertain. This CDR3 has 14 amino acids. The ends were cut back, 3 bases at V and 0 bases at J, with 7 bases in the middle. From germline, CDR1 is SGHDT and CDR2 YYEEEE. The CDR3 nucleotides read TGTGCCAGCAGCTGGAGGGTCTCTGGAAACACCATATATTTT. Its protein is CASSWRVSGNTIYF. The full variable domain, with the rest looked up from reference TRBV5-6 and TRBJ1-3, is DAGVTQSPTHLIKTRGQQVTLRCSPKSGHDTVSWYQQALGQGPQFIFQYYEEEERQRGNFPDRFSGHQFPNYSSELNVNALLLGDSALYLCASSWRVSGNTIYFGEGSWLTVV.

This clonotype was counted many times. The gene calls are TRBV10-3 and TRBJ1-1; TRBD1 agrees at 9 bases. The CDR3 runs to 18 residues. Germline-derived CDR1 and CDR2 are ENHRY and SYGVKD. V lost 3 bases and J lost 10; bases outside the gene matches: 21. CDR3 protein: CAISDFAGTGRRTGAAFF. DNA for the CDR3: TGTGCCATCAGTGATTTCGCCGGGACAGGGAGGAGGACCGGGGCAGCTTTCTTT.

This clonotype was counted many times. The chain joins TRBV11-1 to TRBJ2-1; D might be TRBD1 or TRBD2, each matching 5 bases. Germline V gene lookup returns CDR1 SGHAT and CDR2 FQDESV (reference sequence). Trimming stripped 6 bases from V and 1 base from J, with 13 bases between. CDR3 length: 15 residues. This CDR3 reads CASRRRDLSYNEQFF. Here the CDR3 DNA reads TGTGCCAGCAGACGCCGGGACCTATCCTACAATGAGCAGTTCTTC.

This clonotype was counted ten times or more. This chain connects TRBV6-1 to TRBJ2-3; D remains unclear. The germline V and J ends were trimmed by 5 bases and 7 bases, with 13 bases remaining between them. CDR3 length equals 13 residues. Per the germline V gene, CDR1 is MNHNS and CDR2 is SASEGT. The CDR3: CASSPDVPYTQYF. In nucleotides, the CDR3 is TGTGCCAGCAGTCCCGACGTACCGTATACGCAGTATTTT.

At least ten counts were recorded for this clonotype. The V and J genes are TRBV9 and TRBJ1-2; a weak D match, TRBD1 (6 bases). The CDR3 sequence is 16 residues long. The V gene's germline CDR1 is SGDLS and CDR2 YYNGEE. V lost 3 bases to trimming and J lost 0 bases, with 15 bases between them. CDR3 region: CASSAFGTTTNYGYTF. CDR3 nucleotide sequence: TGTGCCAGCAGCGCATTCGGGACAACTACTAACTATGGCTACACCTTC.

The chain joins TRBV6-1 to TRBJ1-3, with a tentative D call TRBD1 (5 bases). The CDR3 sequence is 16 residues long. Trimming cost V 0 bases and J 0 bases, with 9 bases left between them. The germline gives CDR1 MNHNS, CDR2 SASEGT. For the CDR3, the DNA is TGTGCCAGCAGTGAAGCGGACACCGACTCTGGAAACACCATATATTTT. This translates into CASSEADTDSGNTIYF.

CDR3 sequence reads: CASSRTKTGGKGYTF. The CDR3 bases are TGTGCCAGCAGTCGGACTAAGACAGGCGGGAAAGGCTACACCTTC. The chain combines TRBV12-3 or TRBV12-4 with TRBJ1-2; D may be TRBD1 (6 bases). Trimming removed 5 bases from V and 8 bases from J, with 21 bases in between. The CDR3 is 15 amino acids.

In this sample, this clonotype turned up many times. This rearrangement joins TRBV2 to TRBJ2-7; D may be TRBD2 (5 bases). CDR1 SNHLY and CDR2 FYNNEI come from the germline V gene. V dropped 6 bases and J dropped 3 bases, with 12 bases sitting between them. CDR3 length: 13 amino acids. The CDR3 protein is CASSLEASYEQYF. The CDR3 coding sequence is TGTGCCAGCAGCTTGGAGGCCAGCTACGAGCAGTACTTC.

The chain carries TRBV5-4 and TRBJ1-6; tentatively, D is TRBD1 (6 bases). V was pared by 0 bases and J by 14 bases, with 15 bases between. Looked up from germline, CDR1 is SGHNT and CDR2 is YYREEE (reference sequence). CDR3 length: 14 amino acids. The CDR3 spells CASSLAWGPSALHF. The CDR3 DNA follows: TGTGCCAGCAGCTTGGCCTGGGGGCCGTCAGCCCTCCACTTT.